This T cell receptor beta chain was retrieved from a study of blood T cell repertoires in COVID-19. Overall study context: The analysed material was cDNA or gDNA that came from T cells, B-cell-depleted T cells, or PBMCs.

Original processing notes: Nucleated cell number was recorded as an estimate derived from reference gene primer amplification. Method: immunoSEQ multiplex PCR; TCRdb's copy keeps in-frame clones and lacks some. The V and J calls and clone size come from that table; D and trimming were worked out from the DNA. The profile shows 250,000 to 350,000 clones, around 86% of them singletons. After removal of 7 bases from V and 6 bases from J, the junction contained 7 bases not matched to a gene. Germline V lookup: CDR1 LNHDA, CDR2 SQIVND (reference sequence). There are 14 residues in the CDR3. The clonotype was recovered from a woman in her twenties or thirties with active or convalescent COVID-19. The chain couples TRBV19 to TRBJ2-7; 12 bases are shared with TRBD1. Sequencing used peripheral blood. CDR3 amino acids: CASKGGQGAGEQYF. CDR3 DNA: TGTGCCAGTAAGGGGGGACAGGGGGCGGGCGAGCAGTACTTC.